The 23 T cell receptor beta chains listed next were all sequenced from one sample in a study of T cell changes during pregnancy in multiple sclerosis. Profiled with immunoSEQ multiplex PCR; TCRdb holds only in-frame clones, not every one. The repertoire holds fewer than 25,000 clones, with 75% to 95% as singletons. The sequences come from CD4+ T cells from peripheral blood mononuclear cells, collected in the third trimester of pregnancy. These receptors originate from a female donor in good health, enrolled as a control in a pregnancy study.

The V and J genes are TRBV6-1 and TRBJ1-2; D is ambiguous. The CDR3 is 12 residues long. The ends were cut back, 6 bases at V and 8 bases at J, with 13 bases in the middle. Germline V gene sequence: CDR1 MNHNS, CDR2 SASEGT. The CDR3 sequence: CASRPGGSGYTF. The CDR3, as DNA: TGTGCCAGCAGGCCGGGTGGATCCGGCTACACCTTC.

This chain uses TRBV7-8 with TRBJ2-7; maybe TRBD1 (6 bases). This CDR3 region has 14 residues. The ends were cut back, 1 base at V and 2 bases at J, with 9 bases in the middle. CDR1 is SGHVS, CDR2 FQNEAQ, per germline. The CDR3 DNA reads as TGTGCCAGCAGCTTAGGACAGGTGGCCTACGAGCAGTACTTC. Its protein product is CASSLGQVAYEQYF.

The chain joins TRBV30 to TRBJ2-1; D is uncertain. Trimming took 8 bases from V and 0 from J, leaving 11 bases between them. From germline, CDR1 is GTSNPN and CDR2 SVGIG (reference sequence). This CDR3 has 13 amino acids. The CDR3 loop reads CAGEQSSYNEQFF. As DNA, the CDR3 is TGTGCCGGAGAGCAGAGCTCCTACAATGAGCAGTTCTTC.

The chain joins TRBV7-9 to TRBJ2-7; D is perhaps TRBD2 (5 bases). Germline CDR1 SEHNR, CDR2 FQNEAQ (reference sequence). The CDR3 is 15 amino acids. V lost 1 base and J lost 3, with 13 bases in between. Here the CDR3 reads CASSLGSGAYYEQYF. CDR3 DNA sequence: TGTGCCAGCAGCTTAGGGAGCGGAGCTTACTACGAGCAGTACTTC.

In nucleotides, the CDR3 is TGCGCCAGCAGCTTGGGGGGGGGAGGCACTGAAGCTTTCTTT. It specifies CASSLGGGGTEAFF. The rearrangement joins TRBV5-1 to TRBJ1-1; tentative D call: TRBD1 (5 bases). Germline CDR1 is SGHRS and CDR2 is YFSETQ. The germline V and J ends were trimmed by 0 bases and 4 bases, with 10 bases remaining between them. The CDR3 runs 14 residues. The full variable domain, in which reference TRBV5-1 and TRBJ1-1 provide the parts outside the CDR3, is KAGVTQTPRYLIKTRGQQVTLSCSPISGHRSVSWYQQTPGQGLQFLFEYFSETQRNKGNFPGRFSGRQFSNSRSEMNVSTLELGDSALYLCASSLGGGGTEAFFGQGTRLTVV.

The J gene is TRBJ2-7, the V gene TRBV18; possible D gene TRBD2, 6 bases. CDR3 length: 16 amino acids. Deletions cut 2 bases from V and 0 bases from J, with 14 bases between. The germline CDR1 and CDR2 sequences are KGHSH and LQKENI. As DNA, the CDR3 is TGTGCCAGCTCACCAAGGACCGGGGGTGGCTCCTACGAGCAGTACTTC. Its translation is CASSPRTGGGSYEQYF.

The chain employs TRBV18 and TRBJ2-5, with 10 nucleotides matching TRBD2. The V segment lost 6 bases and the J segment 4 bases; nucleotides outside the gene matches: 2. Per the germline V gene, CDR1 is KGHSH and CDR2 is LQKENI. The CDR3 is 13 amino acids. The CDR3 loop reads CASSVAGGETQYF. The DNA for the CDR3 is TGTGCCAGCTCGGTAGCGGGAGGAGAGACCCAGTACTTC.

Here the CDR3 reads CASSKEGTMGDTQYF. The DNA of the CDR3 is TGTGCCAGCAGCAAAGAGGGGACAATGGGGGATACGCAGTATTTT. This chain joins TRBV9 and TRBJ2-3, with D perhaps TRBD1 (6 bases). The V gene's germline CDR1 is SGDLS and CDR2 YYNGEE. The CDR3 is 15 amino acids. Trimming took 4 bases from V and 6 from J, leaving 18 bases between them.

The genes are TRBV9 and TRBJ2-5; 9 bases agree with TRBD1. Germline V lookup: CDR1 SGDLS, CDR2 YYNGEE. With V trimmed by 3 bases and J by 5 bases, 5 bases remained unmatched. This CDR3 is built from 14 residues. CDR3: CASSAQGAGETQYF. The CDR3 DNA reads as TGTGCCAGCAGCGCACAGGGGGCAGGGGAGACCCAGTACTTC. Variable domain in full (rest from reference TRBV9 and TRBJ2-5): DSGVTQTPKHLITATGQRVTLRCSPRSGDLSVYWYQQSLDQGLQFLIQYYNGEERAKGNILERFSAQQFPDLHSELNLSSLELGDSALYFCASSAQGAGETQYFGPGTRLLVL.

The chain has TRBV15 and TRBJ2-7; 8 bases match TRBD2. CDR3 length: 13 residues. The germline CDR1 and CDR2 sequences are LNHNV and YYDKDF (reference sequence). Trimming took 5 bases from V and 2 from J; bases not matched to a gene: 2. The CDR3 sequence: CATSVSGAYEQYF. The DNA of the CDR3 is TGTGCCACCAGCGTTAGCGGGGCCTACGAGCAGTACTTC.

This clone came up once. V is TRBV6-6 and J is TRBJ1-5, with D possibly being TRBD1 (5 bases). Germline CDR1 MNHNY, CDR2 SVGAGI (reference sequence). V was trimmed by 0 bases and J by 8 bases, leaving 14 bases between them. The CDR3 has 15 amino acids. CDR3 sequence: CASSYSMTVSEPQHF. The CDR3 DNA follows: TGTGCCAGCAGTTACTCGATGACAGTAAGCGAGCCCCAGCATTTT.

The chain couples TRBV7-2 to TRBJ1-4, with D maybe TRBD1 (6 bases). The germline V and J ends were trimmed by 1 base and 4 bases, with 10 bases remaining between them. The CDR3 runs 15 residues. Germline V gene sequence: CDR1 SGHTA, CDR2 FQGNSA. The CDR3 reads CASSLVARGNEKLFF. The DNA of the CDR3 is TGTGCCAGCAGCTTAGTAGCCAGGGGTAATGAAAAACTGTTTTTT.

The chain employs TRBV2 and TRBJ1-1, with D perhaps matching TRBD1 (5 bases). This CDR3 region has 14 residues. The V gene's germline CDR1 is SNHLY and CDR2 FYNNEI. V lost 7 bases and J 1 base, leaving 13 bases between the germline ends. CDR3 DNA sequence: TGTGCCAGCAAAGGGGATTATGGGAACACTGAAGCTTTCTTT. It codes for CASKGDYGNTEAFF.

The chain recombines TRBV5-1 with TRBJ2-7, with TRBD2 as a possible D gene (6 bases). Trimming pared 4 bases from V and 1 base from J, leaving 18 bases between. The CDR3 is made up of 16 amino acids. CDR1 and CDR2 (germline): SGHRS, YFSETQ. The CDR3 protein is CASSPRSDGGSYEQYF. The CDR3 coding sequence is TGCGCCAGCAGCCCAAGGTCCGACGGGGGATCCTACGAGCAGTACTTC.

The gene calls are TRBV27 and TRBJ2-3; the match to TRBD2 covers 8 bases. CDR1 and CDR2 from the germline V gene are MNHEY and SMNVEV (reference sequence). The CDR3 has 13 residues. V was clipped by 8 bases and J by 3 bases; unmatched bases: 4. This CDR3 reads CASHPSGTDTQYF. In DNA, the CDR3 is TGTGCCAGCCATCCTAGCGGGACAGATACGCAGTATTTT.

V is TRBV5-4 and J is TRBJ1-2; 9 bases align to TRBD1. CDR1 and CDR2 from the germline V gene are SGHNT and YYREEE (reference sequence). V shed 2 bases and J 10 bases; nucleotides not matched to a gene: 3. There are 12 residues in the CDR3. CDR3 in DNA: TGTGCCAGCAGCTTCGACAGGGGGGACTACACCTTC. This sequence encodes CASSFDRGDYTF.

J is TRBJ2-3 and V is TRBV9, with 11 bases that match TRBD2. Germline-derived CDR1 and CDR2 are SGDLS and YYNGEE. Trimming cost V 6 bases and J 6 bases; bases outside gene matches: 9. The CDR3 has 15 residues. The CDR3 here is CASTTSGSGFDTQYF. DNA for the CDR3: TGTGCCAGCACCACTAGCGGGAGCGGATTCGATACGCAGTATTTT. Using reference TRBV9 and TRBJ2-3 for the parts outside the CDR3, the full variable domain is DSGVTQTPKHLITATGQRVTLRCSPRSGDLSVYWYQQSLDQGLQFLIQYYNGEERAKGNILERFSAQQFPDLHSELNLSSLELGDSALYFCASTTSGSGFDTQYFGPGTRLTVL.

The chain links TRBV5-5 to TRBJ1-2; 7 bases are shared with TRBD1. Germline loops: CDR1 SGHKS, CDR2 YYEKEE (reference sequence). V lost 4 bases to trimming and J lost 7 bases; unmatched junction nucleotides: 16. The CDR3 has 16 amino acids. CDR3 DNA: TGTGCCAGCAGCACCTCTACCGGGACAGTCGACGGTGGCTACACCTTC. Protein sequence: CASSTSTGTVDGGYTF.

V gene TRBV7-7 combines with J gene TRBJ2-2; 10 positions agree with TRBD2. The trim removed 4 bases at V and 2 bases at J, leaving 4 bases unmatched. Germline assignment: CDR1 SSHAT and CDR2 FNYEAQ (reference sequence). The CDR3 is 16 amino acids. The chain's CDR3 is CASSSLAGANTGELFF. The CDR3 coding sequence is TGTGCCAGCAGCTCCCTAGCGGGGGCCAACACCGGGGAGCTGTTTTTT.

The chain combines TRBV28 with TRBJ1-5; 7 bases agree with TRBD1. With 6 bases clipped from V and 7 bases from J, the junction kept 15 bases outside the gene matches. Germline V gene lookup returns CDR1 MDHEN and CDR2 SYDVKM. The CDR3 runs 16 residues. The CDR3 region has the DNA TGTGCCAGCAGGTCCTGGGGGGACAGCTTGAGCCAGCCCCAGCATTTT. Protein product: CASRSWGDSLSQPQHF.

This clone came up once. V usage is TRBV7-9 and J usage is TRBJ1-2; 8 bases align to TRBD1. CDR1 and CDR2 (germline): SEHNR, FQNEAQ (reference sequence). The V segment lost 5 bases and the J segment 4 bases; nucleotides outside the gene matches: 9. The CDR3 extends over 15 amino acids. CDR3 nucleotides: TGTGCCAGCAGCAGCTGGGACAGGCAGGCCTATGGCTACACCTTC. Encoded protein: CASSSWDRQAYGYTF.

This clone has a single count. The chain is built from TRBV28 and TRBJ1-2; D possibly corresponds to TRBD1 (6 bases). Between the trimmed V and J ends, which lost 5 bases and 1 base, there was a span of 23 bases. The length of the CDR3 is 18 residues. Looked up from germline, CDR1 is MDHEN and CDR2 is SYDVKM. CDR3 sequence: CASSRRDTSLGSNYGYTF. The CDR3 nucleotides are TGTGCCAGCAGTCGACGGGACACCTCCCTCGGTAGTAACTATGGCTACACCTTC.

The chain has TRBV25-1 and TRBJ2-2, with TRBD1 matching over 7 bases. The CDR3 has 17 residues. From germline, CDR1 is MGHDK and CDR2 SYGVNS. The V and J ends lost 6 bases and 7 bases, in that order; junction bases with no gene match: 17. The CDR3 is CASRRDRGYPGGGELFF. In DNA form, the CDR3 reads TGTGCCAGCAGGAGGGACAGAGGGTATCCAGGGGGCGGGGAGCTGTTTTTT.